This TCR beta chain was captured by sequencing in a study of T cell clones after liver transplantation. Findings of the study overall: Migration into the graft, not deletion, may explain lost graft donor-reactive T cells. Post-transplant, graft-donor-reactive CD4 TCRbeta sequences in blood dropped significantly in 5 of 8 subjects.

Measured with immunoSEQ multiplex PCR; TCRdb has only the in-frame clones, and not every one. The data show approximately 65,000 clones, almost 95% seen once. Trimming left V 4 bases short and J 4 bases short, with 17 bases between. The V gene's germline CDR1 is LNHDA and CDR2 SQIVND (reference sequence). CDR3 length equals 16 residues. Note on this clone: The antigen is undetermined.

The TCR was taken from a human patient who received a liver transplant. Some T cells may be supplied by the graft donor. The sequences come from CD4+ T cells from blood, collected roughly 26 months after liver transplant. The V call is TRBV19, the J call TRBJ2-1; no firm D call. CDR3 amino acids: CASSKKDGSEYNEQFF. The CDR3 bases are TGTGCCAGTAGTAAAAAGGACGGAAGCGAATACAATGAGCAGTTCTTC.